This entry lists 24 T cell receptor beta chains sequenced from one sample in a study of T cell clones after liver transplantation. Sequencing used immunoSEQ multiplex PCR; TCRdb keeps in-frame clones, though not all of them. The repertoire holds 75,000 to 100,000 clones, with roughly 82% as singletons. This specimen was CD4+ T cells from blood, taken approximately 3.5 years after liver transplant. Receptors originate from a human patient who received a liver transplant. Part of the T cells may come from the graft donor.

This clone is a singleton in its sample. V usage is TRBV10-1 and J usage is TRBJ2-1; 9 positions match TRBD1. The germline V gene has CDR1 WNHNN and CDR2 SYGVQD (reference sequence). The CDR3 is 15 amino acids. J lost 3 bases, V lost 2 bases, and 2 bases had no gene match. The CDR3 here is CASSERQGGYNEQFF. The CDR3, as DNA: TGCGCCAGCAGTGAGCGACAGGGGGGCTACAATGAGCAGTTCTTC.

The DNA for the CDR3 is TGTGCCAGCTCACCAGGCAGCCAGGGGGCGGAAAAACTGTTTTTT. Protein product: CASSPGSQGAEKLFF. The chain uses TRBV18 and TRBJ1-4; 8 nucleotides align to TRBD1. This CDR3 has 15 amino acids. Trimming at V came to 2 bases and at J to 8 bases, leaving 7 bases not matched to a gene. Germline values: CDR1 KGHSH, CDR2 LQKENI.

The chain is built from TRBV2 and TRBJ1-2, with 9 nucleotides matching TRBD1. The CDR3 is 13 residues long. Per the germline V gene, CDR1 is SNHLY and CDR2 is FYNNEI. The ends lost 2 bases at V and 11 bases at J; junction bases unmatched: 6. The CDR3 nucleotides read TGTGCCAGCAGTGAAAGGGACAGGGAATTGTACACCTTC. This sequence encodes CASSERDRELYTF.

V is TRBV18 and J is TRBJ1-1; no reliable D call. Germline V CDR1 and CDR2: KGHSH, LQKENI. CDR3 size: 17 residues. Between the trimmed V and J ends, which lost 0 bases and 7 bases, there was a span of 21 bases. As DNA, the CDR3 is TGTGCCAGCTCACCACCGAAGGGCAGGCGACCGCGAAATGAAGCTTTCTTT. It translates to CASSPPKGRRPRNEAFF. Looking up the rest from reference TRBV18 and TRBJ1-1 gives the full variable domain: NAGVMQNPRHLVRRRGQEARLRCSPMKGHSHVYWYRQLPEEGLKFMVYLQKENIIDESGMPKERFSAEFPKEGPSILRIQQVVRGDSAAYFCASSPPKGRRPRNEAFFGQGTRLTVV.

The CDR3 is CASRVQNQQFF. CDR3 DNA sequence: TGTGCCAGCAGAGTACAGAACCAGCAGTTCTTC. This chain connects TRBV2 to TRBJ2-1; no clear D gene. Germline V gene sequence: CDR1 SNHLY, CDR2 FYNNEI. V dropped 6 bases and J dropped 11 bases, with 11 bases sitting between them. The CDR3 spans 11 residues.

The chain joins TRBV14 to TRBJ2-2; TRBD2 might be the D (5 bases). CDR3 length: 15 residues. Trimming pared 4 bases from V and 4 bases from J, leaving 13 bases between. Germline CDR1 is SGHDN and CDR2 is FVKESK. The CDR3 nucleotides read TGTGCCAGCAGCCGCCTCCGGGGTAGCACCGGGGAGCTGTTTTTT. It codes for CASSRLRGSTGELFF.

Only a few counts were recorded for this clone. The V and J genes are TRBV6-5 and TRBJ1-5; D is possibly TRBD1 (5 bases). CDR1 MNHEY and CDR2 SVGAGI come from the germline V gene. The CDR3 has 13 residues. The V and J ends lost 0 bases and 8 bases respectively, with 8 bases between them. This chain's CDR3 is CASSYSRGKPQHF. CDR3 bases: TGTGCCAGCAGTTACTCGAGGGGTAAGCCCCAGCATTTT.

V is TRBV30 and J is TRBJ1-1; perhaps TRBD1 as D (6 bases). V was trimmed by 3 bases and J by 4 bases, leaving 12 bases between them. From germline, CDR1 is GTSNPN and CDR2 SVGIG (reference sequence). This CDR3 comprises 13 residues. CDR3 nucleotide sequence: TGTGCCTGGAGCAGGGGAGGGAGCACTGAAGCTTTCTTT. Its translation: CAWSRGGSTEAFF.

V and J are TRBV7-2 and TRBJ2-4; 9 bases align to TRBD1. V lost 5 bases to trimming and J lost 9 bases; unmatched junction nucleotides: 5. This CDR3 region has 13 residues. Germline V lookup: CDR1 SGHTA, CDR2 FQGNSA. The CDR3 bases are TGTGCCAGCAGCCCCGGGACAGGGACCATTCAGTACTTC. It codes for CASSPGTGTIQYF.

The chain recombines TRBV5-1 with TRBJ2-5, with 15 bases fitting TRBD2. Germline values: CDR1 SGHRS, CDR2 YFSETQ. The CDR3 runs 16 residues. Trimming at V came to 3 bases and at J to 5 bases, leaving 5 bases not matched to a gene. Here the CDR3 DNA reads TGCGCCAGCAGCTCGGGACTAGCGGGAGGCGGCGAGACCCAGTACTTC. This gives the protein CASSSGLAGGGETQYF.

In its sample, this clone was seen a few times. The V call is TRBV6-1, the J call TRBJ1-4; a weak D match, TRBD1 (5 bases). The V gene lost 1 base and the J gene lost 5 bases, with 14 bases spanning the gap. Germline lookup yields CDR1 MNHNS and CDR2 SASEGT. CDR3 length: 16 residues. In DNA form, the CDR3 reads TGTGCCAGCAGTGAAGACCGGGCGGGGGGAAATGAAAAACTGTTTTTT. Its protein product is CASSEDRAGGNEKLFF.

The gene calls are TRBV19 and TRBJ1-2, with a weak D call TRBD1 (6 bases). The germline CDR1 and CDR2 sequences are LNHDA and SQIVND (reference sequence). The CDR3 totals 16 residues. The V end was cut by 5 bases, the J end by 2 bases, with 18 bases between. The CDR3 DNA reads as TGTGCCAGTAGTTCTCGGGTCGGACAGATCAACTATGGCTACACCTTC. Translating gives CASSSRVGQINYGYTF.

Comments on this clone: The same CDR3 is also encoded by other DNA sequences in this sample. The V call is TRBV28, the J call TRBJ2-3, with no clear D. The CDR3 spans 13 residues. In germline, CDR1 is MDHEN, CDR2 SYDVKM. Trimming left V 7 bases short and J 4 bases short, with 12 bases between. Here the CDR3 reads CASTVGLPDTQYF. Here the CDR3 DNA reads TGTGCCAGCACCGTGGGCCTACCAGATACGCAGTATTTT.

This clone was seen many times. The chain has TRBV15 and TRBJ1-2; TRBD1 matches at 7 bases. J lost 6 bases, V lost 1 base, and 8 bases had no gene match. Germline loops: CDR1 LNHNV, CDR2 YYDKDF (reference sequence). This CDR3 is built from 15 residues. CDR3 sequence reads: CATSRGTGIFDGYTF. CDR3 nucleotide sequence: TGTGCCACCAGCAGAGGGACAGGAATCTTCGATGGCTACACCTTC.

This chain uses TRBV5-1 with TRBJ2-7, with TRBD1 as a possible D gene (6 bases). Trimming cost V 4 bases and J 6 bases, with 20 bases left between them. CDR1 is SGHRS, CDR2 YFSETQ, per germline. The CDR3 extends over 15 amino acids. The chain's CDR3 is CASSLQTAGAGEQYF. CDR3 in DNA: TGCGCCAGCAGCCTCCAGACGGCAGGGGCCGGCGAGCAGTACTTC.

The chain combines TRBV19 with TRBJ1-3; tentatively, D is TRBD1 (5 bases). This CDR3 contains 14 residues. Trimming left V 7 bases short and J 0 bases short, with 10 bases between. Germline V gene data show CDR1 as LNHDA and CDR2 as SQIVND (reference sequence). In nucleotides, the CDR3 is TGTGCCAGTACCTTGAGGGGCTCTGGAAACACCATATATTTT. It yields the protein CASTLRGSGNTIYF.

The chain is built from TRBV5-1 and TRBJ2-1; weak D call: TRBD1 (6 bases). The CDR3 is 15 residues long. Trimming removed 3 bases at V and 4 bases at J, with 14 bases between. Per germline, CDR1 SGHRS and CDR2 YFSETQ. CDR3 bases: TGCGCCAGCAGCTCACAGGGTGCTACATACAATGAGCAGTTCTTC. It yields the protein CASSSQGATYNEQFF.

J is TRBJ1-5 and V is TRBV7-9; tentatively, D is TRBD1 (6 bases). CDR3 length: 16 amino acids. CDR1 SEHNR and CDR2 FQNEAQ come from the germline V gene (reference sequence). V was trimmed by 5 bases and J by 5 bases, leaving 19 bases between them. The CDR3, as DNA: TGTGCCAGCAGCCCGAGAGGGGGGGCGGGCGATCAGCCCCAGCATTTT. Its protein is CASSPRGGAGDQPQHF.

The CDR3 sequence is CASSYSTNYGYTF. In DNA, the CDR3 is TGTGCCAGCAGTTACTCGACCAACTATGGCTACACCTTC. The gene calls are TRBV6-5 and TRBJ1-2; D ambiguous. Germline-derived CDR1 and CDR2 are MNHEY and SVGAGI. The CDR3 spans 13 residues. Trimming shortened V by 0 bases and J by 2 bases, and 4 bases separated the two germline ends.

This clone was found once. CDR3 protein: CASSLTGTGGSETQYF. The DNA of the CDR3 is TGTGCCAGCAGCCTGACCGGGACAGGGGGCTCGGAGACCCAGTACTTC. The chain uses TRBV7-7 and TRBJ2-5; 12 nucleotides match TRBD1. CDR1 and CDR2 from the germline V gene are SSHAT and FNYEAQ (reference sequence). CDR3 length equals 16 residues. After removal of 5 bases from V and 5 bases from J, the junction contained 9 bases not matched to a gene.

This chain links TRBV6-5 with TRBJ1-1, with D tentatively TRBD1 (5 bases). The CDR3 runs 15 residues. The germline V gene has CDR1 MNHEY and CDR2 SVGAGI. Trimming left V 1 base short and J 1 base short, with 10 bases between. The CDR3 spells CASSYWGRSNTEAFF. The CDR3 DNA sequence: TGTGCCAGCAGTTACTGGGGACGTTCGAACACTGAAGCTTTCTTT.

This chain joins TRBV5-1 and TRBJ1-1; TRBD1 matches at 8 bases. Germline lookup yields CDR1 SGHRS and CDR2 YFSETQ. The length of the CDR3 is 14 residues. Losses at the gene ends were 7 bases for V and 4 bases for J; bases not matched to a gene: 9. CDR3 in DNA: TGCGCCAGCCATCCCGACAGGGGTGGCACTGAAGCTTTCTTT. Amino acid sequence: CASHPDRGGTEAFF.

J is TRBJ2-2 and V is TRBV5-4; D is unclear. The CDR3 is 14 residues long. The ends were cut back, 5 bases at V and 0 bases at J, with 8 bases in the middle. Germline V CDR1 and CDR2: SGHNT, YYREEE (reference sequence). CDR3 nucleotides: TGTGCCAGCAGTAAGGATGCGAACACCGGGGAGCTGTTTTTT. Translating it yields CASSKDANTGELFF.

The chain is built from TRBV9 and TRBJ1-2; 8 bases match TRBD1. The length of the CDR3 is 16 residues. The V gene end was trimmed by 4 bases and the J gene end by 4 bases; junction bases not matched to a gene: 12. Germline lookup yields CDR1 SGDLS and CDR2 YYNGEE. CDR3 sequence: CASSTTPRGLSYGYTF. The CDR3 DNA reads TGTGCCAGCAGCACAACCCCCAGGGGGCTCTCCTATGGCTACACCTTC.